Listed below are T cell receptor beta chains from one sample, sequenced in a study of cytomegalovirus exposure and HLA in healthy donors. The method was immunoSEQ multiplex PCR; TCRdb's version includes in-frame clones alone and lacks a portion of them. The sample has under 170,000 clones; 63% are singletons. Sequenced input: PBMCs. Receptors originate from a woman aged 55-69 years in good health and CMV-seropositive. CDR3s include the opening cysteine and the closing phenylalanine or tryptophan. Each record gives: J gene, clone size, D gene, V gene, CDR3 DNA, CDR3 protein. A D gene is named only where the DNA matches it firmly. Clone sizes are given selectively: once, few, many, or a class where the clone is expanded.

TRBJ1-6 . TRBD1 TRBV11-1 TGTGCCAGCAGCTACGGGACAGGGAACTATAATTCACCCCTCCACTTT CASSYGTGNYNSPLHF
TRBJ1-6 . . TRBV5-8 TGTGCCAGCAGCCTCAGGGTAGAGAATTCACCCCTCCACTTT CASSLRVENSPLHF
TRBJ2-3 . TRBD1 TRBV10-1 TGCGCCAGCAGTGAGGACAGGGCAAATACGCAGTATTTT CASSEDRANTQYF
TRBJ2-3 . . TRBV6-5 TGTGCCAGCAGTTACTCAGGGGAAAGAGATACGCAGTATTTT CASSYSGERDTQYF
TRBJ2-2 . TRBD2 TRBV4-1 TGCGCCAGCAGCCAAGATTTGAGAGCGGGGCAGACCGGGGAGCTGTTTTTT CASSQDLRAGQTGELFF
TRBJ1-2 . TRBD1 TRBV11-2 TGTGCCAGCAGCCCAGACAGGGGGCAGAGCTATGGCTACACCTTC CASSPDRGQSYGYTF
TRBJ2-1 . . TRBV5-8 TGTGCCAGCAGCCTTGGACAAGGCAGGTGGAATGAGCAGTTCTTC CASSLGQGRWNEQFF
TRBJ1-4 few . TRBV6-5 TGTGCCAGCAGTTACGGGGGGGCAAATGAAAAACTGTTTTTT CASSYGGANEKLFF
TRBJ2-3 few TRBD1 TRBV28 TGTGCCAGCAGTGCAGACAGGGGCACAGATACGCAGTATTTT CASSADRGTDTQYF
TRBJ2-5 once . TRBV28 TGTGCCAGCAGTCTCGTCAGGGGGACCCAGTACTTC CASSLVRGTQYF
TRBJ2-1 . . TRBV7-2 TGTGCCAGCAGCTTGCGGAGCTCCTACAATGAGCAGTTCTTC CASSLRSSYNEQFF
TRBJ2-7 . . TRBV6-5 TGTGCCAGCAGTCGCGGGTTGCCCTACGAGCAGTACTTC CASSRGLPYEQYF
TRBJ2-1 . . TRBV5-4 TGTGCCAGCAGCTTATGGGGTTATGGACGGGAGTGGCAGTTCTTC CASSLWGYGREWQFF
TRBJ2-1 . TRBD1 TRBV18 TGTGCCAGCTCACCATGGACAGGTGGTGATGAGCAGTTCTTC CASSPWTGGDEQFF
TRBJ2-1 . . TRBV7-6 TGTGCCAGCAGCCCCGCCCCCCGGGATGAGCAGTTCTTC CASSPAPRDEQFF
TRBJ2-5 . TRBD2 TRBV30 TGTGCCTGGAGTGTACAGCTGGGACTAGGCGGAGAGACCCAGTACTTC CAWSVQLGLGGETQYF
TRBJ2-5 . . TRBV18 TGTGCCAGCTCACCAGATACTGTCAGGATCCAAGAGACCCAGTACTTC CASSPDTVRIQETQYF
TRBJ2-7 . TRBD1 TRBV28 TGTGCCAGCAGTAAGGACAGGGGGCGGCCCCGATCTCCCTACGAGCAGTACTTC CASSKDRGRPRSPYEQYF
TRBJ2-5 . . TRBV7-9 TGTGCCAGCAGCTTAGCGGGAGGAGAGACCCAGTACTTC CASSLAGGETQYF
TRBJ2-2 . TRBD2 TRBV7-3 TGTGCCAGCAGCTTGTTGGCTAGCGGGAGTCAGGGGGAGCTGTTTTTT CASSLLASGSQGELFF
TRBJ2-2 once TRBD1 TRBV18 TGTGCCAGCTCACCCTCCGGGACAGGGAGGACCGGGGAGCTGTTTTTT CASSPSGTGRTGELFF
TRBJ2-7 . . TRBV5-6 TGTGCCAGCAGCTTGATCGGCACAGGGTCCTACGAGCAGTACTTC CASSLIGTGSYEQYF
TRBJ2-7 . . TRBV28 TGTGCCAGCACTCAGCGGCATCCTTCCTACGAGCAGTACTTC CASTQRHPSYEQYF
TRBJ1-5 . TRBD1 TRBV15 TGTGCCACCAGCAGAGTAACAGGGGATCAGCCCCAGCATTTT CATSRVTGDQPQHF
TRBJ2-5 . TRBD2 TRBV7-2 TGTGCCAGCAGCCGCCTGACTAGCGGGAGAGAGACCCAGTACTTC CASSRLTSGRETQYF
TRBJ2-7 . . TRBV5-1 TGCGCCAGCAGCCAGGGTTCTCACTCCTACGAGCAGTACTTC CASSQGSHSYEQYF
TRBJ2-1 . TRBD1 TRBV7-2 TGTGCCAGCAGCCAGGGGGCCCTGATCTACAATGAGCAGTTCTTC CASSQGALIYNEQFF
TRBJ1-2 . TRBD1 TRBV10-3 TGTGCCACCAAGGGGACAGGAGCTAACTATGGCTACACCTTC CATKGTGANYGYTF
TRBJ1-2 . . TRBV7-9 TGTGCCAGCAGCTTAACCAGGAATGGCTACACCTTC CASSLTRNGYTF
TRBJ1-5 once . TRBV7-6 TGTGCCAGCAGCTTACAATCCCAGGGGCACCCTTTAGACAATCAGCCCCAGCATTTT CASSLQSQGHPLDNQPQHF
TRBJ2-1 . TRBD2 TRBV5-1 TGCGCCAGCAGCTTGAGCGGGAGGGAAAACAATGAGCAGTTCTTC CASSLSGRENNEQFF
TRBJ2-1 . TRBD1 TRBV10-3 TGTGCCATCACCTCGGACAGGTTCTACAATGAGCAGTTCTTC CAITSDRFYNEQFF
TRBJ2-3 . . TRBV2 TGTGCCAGACAGGGAAGCACAGATACGCAGTATTTT CARQGSTDTQYF
TRBJ2-3 . TRBD2 TRBV30 TGTGCTGAGAGTTTCGGGACTACCACAGATACGCAGTATTTT CAESFGTTTDTQYF
TRBJ1-1 . TRBD1 TRBV7-3 TGTGCCAGCAGCTTGGGACAGGGTTTGAACACTGAAGCTTTCTTT CASSLGQGLNTEAFF
TRBJ2-7 few . TRBV28 TGTGCCAGCAGACGTCCGGAGCGTTACGAGCAGTACTTC CASRRPERYEQYF
TRBJ2-2 . . TRBV4-1 TGCGCCAGCAGCCAGGTAACAGGGAACACCGGGGAGCTGTTTTTT CASSQVTGNTGELFF
TRBJ1-2 . TRBD1 TRBV4-1 TGCGCCAGCAGCCAAGATGACAGGGACACCTATGGCTACACCTTC CASSQDDRDTYGYTF
TRBJ2-1 . . TRBV5-8 TGTGCCAGCACCCAGCAGGGCAGGCCCTACAATGAGCAGTTCTTC CASTQQGRPYNEQFF
TRBJ2-7 . TRBD1 TRBV9 TGTGCCACCCCAGGGGGAGAGCAGTACTTC CATPGGEQYF
TRBJ2-7 few . TRBV7-9 TGTGCCAGCAGCTCAGACCAGAGGGAGCAGTACTTC CASSSDQREQYF
TRBJ1-2 once TRBD1 TRBV7-8 TGTGCCAGCAGCTTAGCTACAGGGGGCGGTGGCTACACCTTC CASSLATGGGGYTF
TRBJ2-2 . TRBD1 TRBV19 TGTGCCAGTACCCCAGGGACAGGCGGGGCCCCCGGGGAGCTGTTTTTT CASTPGTGGAPGELFF
TRBJ1-6 . . TRBV5-1 TGCGCCAGCAGCTTCAAGGGCGGGACTCCCAATTCACCCCTCCACTTT CASSFKGGTPNSPLHF
TRBJ2-3 . TRBD2 TRBV18 TGTGCCAGCTCACCACCGCCTAGCGGGAGTCTTGGTACGCAGTATTTT CASSPPPSGSLGTQYF
TRBJ2-7 . . TRBV21-1 TGTGCCAGCAGCAGTACTCCGAGCTCCTACGAGCAGTACTTC CASSSTPSSYEQYF
TRBJ1-4 few TRBD1 TRBV7-9 TGTGCCAGCAGCTTGGGACAGTCGCAGAATGAAAAACTGTTTTTT CASSLGQSQNEKLFF
TRBJ2-2 few TRBD1 TRBV28 TGTGCCAGCAGCCAAGGGGGCGCGAACACCGGGGAGCTGTTTTTT CASSQGGANTGELFF
TRBJ2-1 . . TRBV5-6 TGTGCCAGCAGGTGGGGCTCCCACAATGAGCAGTTCTTC CASRWGSHNEQFF
TRBJ2-3 . . TRBV7-7 TGTGCCAGCAGCTTAGCCGTCGGGGGTAGTCCAGATACGCAGTATTTT CASSLAVGGSPDTQYF
TRBJ2-7 . TRBD2 TRBV7-2 TGTGCCAGCAGCTCAGTAGCGGGAGGTTCCTACGAGCAGTACTTC CASSSVAGGSYEQYF
TRBJ2-2 . . TRBV5-1 TGCGCCAGCAGCTTACAGGGAAGTGGGGGCGCCGGGGAGCTGTTTTTT CASSLQGSGGAGELFF